This T cell receptor beta chain stems from a study of blood T cell repertoires in COVID-19. At the level of the study: The samples span acute and convalescent COVID-19 from the United States, Italy and Spain. PBMCs, B-cell-depleted T cells, or T cells were the source of the cDNA or gDNA that made up the material.

This clone was observed once. This CDR3 is also generated by other DNA sequences in the sample. Germline V gives CDR1 SEHNR, CDR2 FQNEAQ (reference sequence). V lost 1 base and J 7 bases, leaving 4 bases between the germline ends. CDR3 length equals 12 residues. In the authors' methods: Cell counts per sample came from amplifying reference gene primers. Using immunoSEQ multiplex PCR, the repertoire was profiled, and TCRdb retains in-frame clones only, with some absent. For V, J and clone size, that table is used; D and trimming come from the DNA. The table lists approximately 210,000 clones, roughly four fifths of them singletons.

The sequenced sample was peripheral blood. The TCR was taken from a woman in her thirties or forties with active or convalescent COVID-19. The rearrangement joins TRBV7-9 to TRBJ1-4; D is ambiguous. CDR3 protein: CASSLVREKLFF. CDR3 in DNA: TGTGCCAGCAGCTTAGTTCGTGAAAAACTGTTTTTT.